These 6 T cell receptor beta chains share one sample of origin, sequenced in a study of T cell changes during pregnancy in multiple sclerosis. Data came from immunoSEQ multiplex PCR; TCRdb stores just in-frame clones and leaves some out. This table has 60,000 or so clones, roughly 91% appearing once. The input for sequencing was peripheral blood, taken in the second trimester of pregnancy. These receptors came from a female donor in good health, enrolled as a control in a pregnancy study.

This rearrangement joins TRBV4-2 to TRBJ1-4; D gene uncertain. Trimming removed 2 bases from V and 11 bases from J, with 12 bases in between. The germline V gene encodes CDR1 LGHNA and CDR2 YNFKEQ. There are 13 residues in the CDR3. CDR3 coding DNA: TGTGCCAGCAGCCAACCGCCCACTGGTAAACTGTTTTTT. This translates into CASSQPPTGKLFF.

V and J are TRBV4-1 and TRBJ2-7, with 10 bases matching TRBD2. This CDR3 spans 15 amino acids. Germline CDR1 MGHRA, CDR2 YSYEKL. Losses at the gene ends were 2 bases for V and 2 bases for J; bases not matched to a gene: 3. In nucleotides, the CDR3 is TGCGCCAGCAGCCAACCAACTAGCGGGGCCTACGAGCAGTACTTC. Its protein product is CASSQPTSGAYEQYF.

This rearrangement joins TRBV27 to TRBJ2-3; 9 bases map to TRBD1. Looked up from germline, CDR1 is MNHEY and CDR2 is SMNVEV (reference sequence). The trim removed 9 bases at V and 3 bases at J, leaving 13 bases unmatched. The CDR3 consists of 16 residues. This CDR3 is CASWTGDRSGTDTQYF. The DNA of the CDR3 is TGTGCCAGTTGGACAGGGGACCGATCGGGAACAGATACGCAGTATTTT.

CDR3 loop: CASSPPGGLETQYF. The DNA for the CDR3 is TGTGCCAGCTCACCACCGGGGGGGCTCGAGACCCAGTACTTC. The rearrangement uses TRBV18 and TRBJ2-5; TRBD2 might be the D (7 bases). There are 14 residues in the CDR3. Germline V gene lookup returns CDR1 KGHSH and CDR2 LQKENI. Deletions cut 0 bases from V and 5 bases from J, with 10 bases between.

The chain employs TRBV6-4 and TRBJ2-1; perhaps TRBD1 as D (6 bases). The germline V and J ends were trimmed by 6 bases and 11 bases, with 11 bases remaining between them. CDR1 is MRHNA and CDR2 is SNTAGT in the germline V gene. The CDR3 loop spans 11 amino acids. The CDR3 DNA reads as TGTGCCAGCAGGGGGGCAGGGCAGCAGTTCTTC. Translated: CASRGAGQQFF.

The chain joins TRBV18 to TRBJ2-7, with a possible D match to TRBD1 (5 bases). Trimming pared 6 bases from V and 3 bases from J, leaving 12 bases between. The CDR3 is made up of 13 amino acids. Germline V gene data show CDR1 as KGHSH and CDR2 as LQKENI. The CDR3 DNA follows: TGTGCCAGCTCGCCAGACAGTTACTACGAGCAGTACTTC. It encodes CASSPDSYYEQYF.